These 8 T cell receptor beta chains were all obtained from the same sample, sequenced in a study of T cell responses to AZD1222 COVID-19 vaccine. The method was immunoSEQ multiplex PCR; TCRdb's version includes in-frame clones alone and lacks a portion of them. Found here are under 95,000 clones, 85% to 90% of them singletons; the top ten hold 6% to 7.5%. This sample comprised peripheral blood, obtained 28 days after the second AZD1222 dose. Source of these receptors: an adult who received the AZD1222 COVID-19 vaccine.

The chain is built from TRBV5-1 and TRBJ2-3; D possibly corresponds to TRBD2 (6 bases). The CDR3 spans 14 residues. The germline CDR1 and CDR2 sequences are SGHRS and YFSETQ. With 4 bases removed from V and 6 bases from J, the gap between germline ends came to 15 bases. Here the CDR3 DNA reads TGCGCCAGCAGCCCGTTGGAGGGCTCCGATACGCAGTATTTT. Translated: CASSPLEGSDTQYF.

The gene calls are TRBV21-1 and TRBJ2-1; no check of the table's D call, TRBD2, against the DNA was made. TRBV21-1 constitutes a pseudogene. The CDR3 contains 19 residues. The CDR3 reads CASSKDSSGQVGAYNEQFF. CDR3 nucleotide sequence: TGTGCCAGCAGCAAAGACTCTAGCGGGCAAGTGGGTGCCTACAATGAGCAGTTCTTC.

Here the CDR3 reads CASSFGGYGYGYTF. For the CDR3, the DNA is TGTGCCAGCAGCTTCGGTGGTTATGGGTATGGCTACACCTTC. The V and J genes are TRBV7-2 and TRBJ1-2, with no clear D. Trimming stripped 3 bases from V and 5 bases from J, with 13 bases between. CDR1 is SGHTA and CDR2 is FQGNSA in the germline V gene. The CDR3 runs to 14 residues.

The V call is TRBV18, the J call TRBJ2-1; D ambiguous. The CDR3 totals 13 residues. The germline V and J ends were trimmed by 0 bases and 2 bases, with 2 bases remaining between them. CDR1 and CDR2 (germline): KGHSH, LQKENI. CDR3 sequence reads: CASSPPTYNEQFF. CDR3 DNA: TGTGCCAGCTCACCACCGACCTACAATGAGCAGTTCTTC.

The chain couples TRBV14 to TRBJ1-1; D gene uncertain. In germline, CDR1 is SGHDN, CDR2 FVKESK. CDR3 length: 13 amino acids. V lost 6 bases and J 3 bases, leaving 11 bases between the germline ends. CDR3 DNA: TGTGCCAGCAGGTCGAACATAGACACTGAAGCTTTCTTT. Its protein is CASRSNIDTEAFF.

The chain links TRBV6-5 to TRBJ2-1, with TRBD2 matching 11 bases. The CDR3 totals 15 residues. Germline CDR1 reads MNHEY; CDR2 reads SVGAGI. After removal of 6 bases from V and 5 bases from J, the junction contained 6 bases not matched to a gene. This CDR3 reads CASSPLAGVHNEQFF. As DNA, the CDR3 is TGTGCCAGCAGCCCACTAGCGGGAGTCCACAATGAGCAGTTCTTC.

The chain carries TRBV19 and TRBJ1-5, with no clear D. The CDR3 covers 15 residues. V was cut by 3 bases and J by 5 bases, with 14 bases left in between. CDR1 LNHDA and CDR2 SQIVND come from the germline V gene (reference sequence). CDR3 DNA: TGTGCCAGTAGTATTCGCCAAGGCGGGCATCAGCCCCAGCATTTT. Its translation: CASSIRQGGHQPQHF.

The chain uses TRBV25-1 and TRBJ2-2; D is perhaps TRBD2 (6 bases). Trimming pared 6 bases from V and 4 bases from J, leaving 12 bases between. Germline V gene data show CDR1 as MGHDK and CDR2 as SYGVNS. CDR3 length equals 14 residues. CDR3 amino acids: CASSGMGGTGELFF. CDR3 bases: TGTGCCAGCAGCGGAATGGGGGGCACCGGGGAGCTGTTTTTT.